This T cell receptor (beta chain) was retrieved from a study of blood T cells in healthy people across ages. Whole-study findings and limits: Diversity was estimated from one million T cells, and these estimates were considered underestimates.

Only a few counts were recorded for this clonotype. Its antigen is still unknown. Germline-derived CDR1 and CDR2 are KGHDR and SFDVKD. CDR3 size: 13 residues. The V end lost 7 bases, the J end lost 4 bases, and 9 bases lay between the germline ends. Primed by a sample-barcoded 5' primer and a J-beta primer mix, a second PCR proceeded for about 6 to 12 cycles. TCRdb itself ran the 5' RACE reads through MiXCR, one entry per CDR3 protein. Here the sample spans 700,000 or so distinct CDR3 sequences, 40% to 45% being singletons. The specimen sequenced was blood. The V and J genes are TRBV24-1 and TRBJ2-2, with D possibly TRBD1 on 6 matching bases. The TCR originated in a man older than 75 in good health. CDR3 loop: CATSTGSTGELFF. The CDR3 DNA is TGTGCCACCAGCACAGGGTCCACCGGGGAGCTGTTTTTT.